This T cell receptor (beta chain) originates from a study of blood T cell repertoires in COVID-19. Study-wide background: Acute-phase and convalescent COVID-19 samples originated in the United States, Italy and Spain. T cells, B-cell-depleted T cells, or PBMCs supplied cDNA or gDNA.

V was cut by 5 bases and J by 1 base, with 11 bases left in between. This CDR3 contains 14 residues. Germline loops: CDR1 PRHDT, CDR2 FYEKMQ (reference sequence). In the study's own analysis: Amplification from reference gene primers served as the basis for estimated nucleated cell counts. Sequenced by immunoSEQ multiplex PCR; TCRdb stores in-frame clones only, minus some. Clone size and the V and J calls come from that table; the DNA yielded D and trimming. Among about 79,000 clones listed, approximately 90% were seen once. The V call is TRBV13, the J call TRBJ2-5; unclear D gene. The clonotype comes from a man in his fifties or sixties with active COVID-19. Sequences were obtained from peripheral blood. The CDR3 reads CASSVSRVQETQYF. The CDR3 DNA follows: TGTGCCAGCAGCGTCTCACGGGTCCAAGAGACCCAGTACTTC.